Included here is one TCR beta chain sequence, with context. The V end lost 6 bases, the J end lost 1 base, and 19 bases lay between the germline ends. Germline CDR1 reads MNHEY; CDR2 reads SVGEGT. CDR3 length: 18 amino acids. The data belong to a study of blood T cell repertoires in COVID-19. This table comes from immunoSEQ multiplex PCR, and its TCRdb copy is limited to in-frame clones, with some not included. The table shows 250,000 or so clones, with about 82% occurring only once. The chain joins TRBV6-2 or TRBV6-3 to TRBJ1-6, with D possibly matching TRBD1 (5 bases). This clonotype was obtained from a man aged 80 or over with acute or convalescent COVID-19. What was sequenced was peripheral blood. As DNA, the CDR3 is TGTGCCAGCAGCTCGGTCAGGGTGTACGAGTCCTATAATTCACCCCTCCACTTT. It codes for CASSSVRVYESYNSPLHF.